These 8 T cell receptor beta chains originate from one sample sequenced in a study of beta chain features in type 1 diabetes. Expressed TCRB transcripts were sequenced after all isolated RNA was converted to cDNA. Clones were read by immunoSEQ multiplex PCR, and TCRdb kept only the in-frame ones, dropping some. This table has about 180,000 clones, about an eighth appearing once. The sample taken for sequencing was central memory CD4+ T cells from blood. The receptors were sampled from a woman aged 18-29 years in good health.

V is TRBV7-9 and J is TRBJ1-1; TRBD1 might be the D (5 bases). CDR1 is SEHNR, CDR2 FQNEAQ, per germline (reference sequence). The CDR3 extends over 14 amino acids. Trimming pared 3 bases from V and 5 bases from J, leaving 13 bases between. The CDR3 loop is CASSFWGGRTEAFF. The CDR3 DNA sequence: TGTGCCAGCAGCTTCTGGGGGGGTCGGACTGAAGCTTTCTTT. The full variable domain, in which reference TRBV7-9 and TRBJ1-1 provide the parts outside the CDR3, is DTGVSQNPRHKITKRGQNVTFRCDPISEHNRLYWYRQTLGQGPEFLTYFQNEAQLEKSRLLSDRFSAERPKGSFSTLEIQRTEQGDSAMYLCASSFWGGRTEAFFGQGTRLTVV.

The V gene is TRBV7-9, the J gene TRBJ1-1; D gene uncertain. The CDR3 length is 16 residues. Germline V gene data show CDR1 as SEHNR and CDR2 as FQNEAQ (reference sequence). Trimming removed 7 bases from V and 2 bases from J, with 20 bases in between. CDR3 amino acids: CASTLGSSTINTEAFF. The CDR3 DNA is TGTGCCAGCACCCTAGGTTCCAGCACCATAAACACTGAAGCTTTCTTT. The variable domain in full, completed from reference TRBV7-9 and TRBJ1-1, reads DTGVSQNPRHKITKRGQNVTFRCDPISEHNRLYWYRQTLGQGPEFLTYFQNEAQLEKSRLLSDRFSAERPKGSFSTLEIQRTEQGDSAMYLCASTLGSSTINTEAFFGQGTRLTVV.

This clone has just a few counts. V and J are TRBV29-1 and TRBJ2-3, with TRBD2 matching 7 bases. V trimming: 7 bases; J trimming: 1 base; junction bases outside the gene matches: 11. The germline V gene has CDR1 SQVTM and CDR2 ANQGSEA. This CDR3 spans 15 amino acids. The CDR3 sequence: CSAPLGAGGTDTQYF. In DNA form, the CDR3 reads TGCAGCGCACCCCTTGGTGCGGGAGGCACAGATACGCAGTATTTT.

This sequence joins TRBV5-4 and TRBJ2-1; TRBD2 matches at 9 bases. Per the germline V gene, CDR1 is SGHNT and CDR2 is YYREEE (reference sequence). With 0 bases clipped from V and 5 bases from J, the junction kept 6 bases outside the gene matches. CDR3 length equals 16 residues. The CDR3 loop reads CASSLETSGYNNEQFF. In DNA, the CDR3 is TGTGCCAGCAGCTTGGAGACTAGCGGCTACAACAATGAGCAGTTCTTC.

The chain joins TRBV28 to TRBJ2-1, with 8 bases identical to TRBD1. Germline lookup yields CDR1 MDHEN and CDR2 SYDVKM. The V gene end was trimmed by 4 bases and the J gene end by 7 bases; junction bases not matched to a gene: 9. This CDR3 contains 15 residues. The DNA for the CDR3 is TGTGCCAGCAGTTCCGGACAGGGTTGGGGGAATGAGCAGTTCTTC. Translating it yields CASSSGQGWGNEQFF. Supplemented by reference TRBV28 and TRBJ2-1, the full variable domain reads DVKVTQSSRYLVKRTGEKVFLECVQDMDHENMFWYRQDPGLGLRLIYFSYDVKMKEKGDIPEGYSVSREKKERFSLILESASTNQTSMYLCASSSGQGWGNEQFFGPGTRLTVL.

The chain couples TRBV11-3 to TRBJ2-2; 8 nucleotides line up with TRBD1. CDR3 size: 15 residues. The V and J ends lost 5 bases and 1 base, in that order; junction bases with no gene match: 3. CDR1 is SGHNT and CDR2 is YENEEA in the germline V gene. The CDR3 loop reads CASSLGTGNTGELFF. CDR3 DNA sequence: TGTGCCAGCAGCCTCGGGACAGGGAACACCGGGGAGCTGTTTTTT. The variable domain in full, with the rest retrieved from reference TRBV11-3 and TRBJ2-2, is EAGVVQSPRYKIIEKKQPVAFWCNPISGHNTLYWYLQNLGQGPELLIRYENEEAVDDSQLPKDRFSAERLKGVDSTLKIQPAELGDSAVYLCASSLGTGNTGELFFGEGSRLTVL.

V usage is TRBV12-5 and J usage is TRBJ2-1, with 14 nucleotides matching TRBD2. Per the germline V gene, CDR1 is LGHNT and CDR2 is FRNRAP. The V gene end was trimmed by 5 bases and the J gene end by 2 bases; junction bases not matched to a gene: 11. The CDR3 is made up of 19 amino acids. The CDR3 DNA reads as TGTGCTAGTGGTCCCAACGGGACTAGCGGGAGAGTGACCTACAATGAGCAGTTCTTC. Its translation is CASGPNGTSGRVTYNEQFF.

The genes are TRBV27 and TRBJ2-2; TRBD1 aligns across 7 bases. CDR1 and CDR2 from the germline V gene are MNHEY and SMNVEV (reference sequence). V was clipped by 8 bases and J by 4 bases; unmatched bases: 10. This CDR3 region has 15 residues. DNA of the CDR3: TGTGCCAGCCGACAGGGCGGGCGTAGCACCGGGGAGCTGTTTTTT. Its protein is CASRQGGRSTGELFF.